These 28 T cell receptor beta chains were all obtained from the same sample, sequenced in a study of blood T cells in healthy people across ages. The second PCR ran roughly 6 to 11 cycles with a sample-barcoded 5' primer and J-beta primers. TCRdb ran MiXCR on the 5' RACE reads and lists one entry per CDR3 protein. The sample holds around 1,500,000 distinct CDR3 sequences, around 42% seen once. Sequenced: blood. The receptor set was obtained from a woman aged 18 to 35 in good health.

The rearrangement joins TRBV7-9 to TRBJ1-4; D is uncertain. With 5 bases removed from V and 10 bases from J, the gap between germline ends came to 17 bases. CDR3 length: 14 amino acids. Germline CDR1 SEHNR, CDR2 FQNEAQ (reference sequence). Written as DNA, the CDR3 is TGTGCCAGCAGCCCCGATGGGGATTGGAGAAAACTGTTTTTT. This codes for CASSPDGDWRKLFF.

The chain links TRBV28 to TRBJ2-5; the D gene is possibly TRBD1 (6 bases). Germline CDR1 and CDR2: MDHEN and SYDVKM. V lost 7 bases to trimming and J lost 1 base, with 13 bases between them. The CDR3 totals 14 residues. For the CDR3, the DNA is TGTGCCAGCACAATACAGGGCTTCCAAGAGACCCAGTACTTC. Encoded protein: CASTIQGFQETQYF.

This clonotype was seen only a few times. V gene TRBV10-1 combines with J gene TRBJ2-3; 12 nucleotides align to TRBD2. Unmatched junction bases numbered 8, after V lost 6 bases and J lost 4 bases. The CDR3 covers 16 residues. CDR1 is WNHNN, CDR2 SYGVQD, per germline (reference sequence). CDR3 sequence reads: CASSAGLAGRADTQYF. In nucleotides, the CDR3 is TGCGCCAGCAGCGCCGGACTAGCGGGGCGGGCAGATACGCAGTATTTT.

There are a few counts of this clonotype. The gene calls are TRBV27 and TRBJ1-2, with 8 bases fitting TRBD1. Germline lookup yields CDR1 MNHEY and CDR2 SMNVEV (reference sequence). The CDR3 is 12 residues long. The V gene end was trimmed by 10 bases and the J gene end by 3 bases; junction bases not matched to a gene: 4. DNA of the CDR3: TGTGCCACGTGGACAGGGTACTATGGCTACACCTTC. It yields the protein CATWTGYYGYTF.

The J gene is TRBJ2-4, the V gene TRBV7-2; no clear D gene. CDR1 and CDR2 from the germline V gene are SGHTA and FQGNSA. This CDR3 is 14 amino acids long. The V gene lost 3 bases and the J gene lost 7 bases, with 13 bases spanning the gap. CDR3 bases: TGTGCCAGCAGCTTGACGGCATGGGCGAACATTCAGTACTTC. Translating gives CASSLTAWANIQYF.

The chain employs TRBV19 and TRBJ2-3; TRBD2 matches at 8 bases. With 5 bases clipped from V and 14 bases from J, the junction kept 12 bases outside the gene matches. The CDR3 spans 13 residues. CDR1 LNHDA and CDR2 SQIVND come from the germline V gene (reference sequence). The CDR3 loop is CASSAVAGTFAYF. In DNA, the CDR3 is TGTGCCAGTAGTGCGGTAGCGGGGACCTTTGCGTATTTT.

The chain has TRBV11-1 and TRBJ2-3; 8 bases are shared with TRBD2. Germline CDR1 and CDR2: SGHAT and FQDESV (reference sequence). CDR3 length equals 18 residues. The ends lost 7 bases at V and 6 bases at J; junction bases unmatched: 21. This CDR3 reads CASTEVRLAGPVGDTQYF. The CDR3 DNA follows: TGTGCCAGCACTGAGGTGAGGCTAGCGGGTCCGGTAGGCGATACGCAGTATTTT.

This chain uses TRBV3-1 with TRBJ1-2; 8 bases fit TRBD1. Germline V CDR1 and CDR2: LGHDT, YNNKEL (reference sequence). CDR3 size: 15 residues. V dropped 1 base and J dropped 4; count of bases not matched to a gene: 5. Here the CDR3 reads CASSQGAGTGYGYTF. In DNA, the CDR3 is TGTGCCAGCAGCCAAGGAGCCGGGACAGGCTATGGCTACACCTTC.

The chain is built from TRBV20-1 and TRBJ2-7; 14 bases fit TRBD2. Germline CDR1 and CDR2: DFQATT and SNEGSKA (reference sequence). V lost 7 bases and J lost 5; bases outside the gene matches: 1. The CDR3 is 12 amino acids. In DNA, the CDR3 is TGCAGTGGGGGACTAGCGGGAGACGAGCAGTACTTC. Protein product: CSGGLAGDEQYF.

This chain uses TRBV20-1 with TRBJ2-7; TRBD2 matches at 7 bases. Germline values: CDR1 DFQATT, CDR2 SNEGSKA (reference sequence). This CDR3 is 12 amino acids long. Trimming took 4 bases from V and 5 from J; bases not matched to a gene: 5. The CDR3 loop is CSANRLANEQYF. CDR3 coding DNA: TGCAGTGCTAACCGACTAGCCAACGAGCAGTACTTC.

The rearrangement joins TRBV11-3 to TRBJ2-3; D unclear. Per the germline V gene, CDR1 is SGHNT and CDR2 is YENEEA. Trimming shortened V by 5 bases and J by 7 bases, and 22 bases separated the two germline ends. The CDR3 is made up of 16 amino acids. Here the CDR3 reads CASSTTLGGRPNTQYF. The CDR3 coding sequence is TGTGCCAGCAGCACCACCCTCGGTGGGCGCCCCAATACGCAGTATTTT. The complete variable domain, with remaining parts taken from reference TRBV11-3 and TRBJ2-3, reads EAGVVQSPRYKIIEKKQPVAFWCNPISGHNTLYWYLQNLGQGPELLIRYENEEAVDDSQLPKDRFSAERLKGVDSTLKIQPAELGDSAVYLCASSTTLGGRPNTQYFGPGTRLTVL.

Regarding this clonotype: The junction does not match germline at one end; this may be a read error. The gene calls are TRBV4-1 and TRBJ1-1; 9 bases fit TRBD1. CDR3 length: 16 amino acids. Germline V gene sequence: CDR1 MGHRA, CDR2 YSYEKL. Written as DNA, the CDR3 is TGCGCCGGCAGCCATAGGGACAGGGCGGTGAACACTGAAGCTTTCTTT. It translates to CAGSHRDRAVNTEAFF.

This clonotype was recorded many times. The chain couples TRBV29-1 to TRBJ2-1; 10 bases map to TRBD2. Germline V lookup: CDR1 SQVTM, CDR2 ANQGSEA. This CDR3 has 13 residues. Trimming cost V 8 bases and J 7 bases; bases outside gene matches: 8. This chain's CDR3 is CSIPGLAWNEQFF. CDR3 nucleotides: TGCAGCATTCCGGGACTAGCGTGGAATGAGCAGTTCTTC.

The chain is built from TRBV6-5 and TRBJ2-5; 7 nucleotides agree with TRBD2. The CDR3 has 16 residues. Germline assignment: CDR1 MNHEY and CDR2 SVGAGI. V lost 2 bases to trimming and J lost 6 bases; unmatched junction nucleotides: 12. The CDR3 region has the DNA TGTGCCAGCAGTTACCATCGCGGGGGATCACAAAAGACCCAGTACTTC. Protein: CASSYHRGGSQKTQYF.

This chain connects TRBV6-5 to TRBJ1-4, with D perhaps matching TRBD1 (5 bases). This CDR3 comprises 15 residues. The germline CDR1 and CDR2 sequences are MNHEY and SVGAGI. V was trimmed by 5 bases and J by 7 bases, leaving 17 bases between them. The DNA of the CDR3 is TGTGCCAGCAGTACCCTCGGGACCTTGGGTGAAAAACTGTTTTTT. Amino acid sequence: CASSTLGTLGEKLFF.

This clonotype was observed a few times. The CDR3 reads CSAPLDTEAFF. DNA of the CDR3: TGCAGTGCCCCCCTGGACACTGAAGCTTTCTTT. V gene TRBV20-1 combines with J gene TRBJ1-1; D unresolved. The CDR3 is made up of 11 amino acids. Germline V gene data show CDR1 as DFQATT and CDR2 as SNEGSKA (reference sequence). V lost 6 bases to trimming and J lost 3 bases, with 8 bases between them.

This clonotype has only one observation. J is TRBJ2-3 and V is TRBV20-1; TRBD2 matches at 8 bases. This CDR3 is built from 14 residues. Germline trimming cut 3 bases from V and 4 bases from J; bases unmatched to any gene: 6. CDR1 and CDR2 (germline): DFQATT, SNEGSKA (reference sequence). The CDR3 sequence is CSARPGGPADTQYF. CDR3 DNA sequence: TGCAGTGCTAGGCCGGGGGGGCCCGCAGATACGCAGTATTTT.

The chain joins TRBV7-2 to TRBJ1-1; D unresolved. The CDR3 has 12 amino acids. Germline lookup yields CDR1 SGHTA and CDR2 FQGNSA. The V end was cut by 1 base, the J end by 10 bases, with 10 bases between. CDR3 nucleotides: TGTGCCAGCAGCTTAGGCCAGAGTGGAGCTTTCTTT. This gives the protein CASSLGQSGAFF.

This clonotype turned up a few times. The gene calls are TRBV7-8 and TRBJ2-3; tentatively, D is TRBD1 (5 bases). The V gene's germline CDR1 is SGHVS and CDR2 FQNEAQ. The CDR3 consists of 14 residues. V lost 5 bases to trimming and J lost 3 bases, with 12 bases between them. DNA of the CDR3: TGTGCCAGCAGCCCCCTCGGACAAACAGATACGCAGTATTTT. Translating gives CASSPLGQTDTQYF.

This clonotype was detected a few times. The chain couples TRBV7-9 to TRBJ2-1; 14 bases are a match to TRBD2. Germline V gene data show CDR1 as SEHNR and CDR2 as FQNEAQ (reference sequence). V was clipped by 4 bases and J by 6 bases; unmatched bases: 5. The CDR3 length is 16 residues. The CDR3, as DNA: TGTGCCAGCAGCTCCCCTGGACTAGCGGGAGGCAATGAGCAGTTCTTC. Protein sequence: CASSSPGLAGGNEQFF.

This clonotype was seen a few times. This chain links TRBV9 with TRBJ2-5, with D hard to call. Trimming took off 0 bases at V and 3 bases at J, with 6 bases between the two ends. CDR3 length: 13 residues. Germline lookup yields CDR1 SGDLS and CDR2 YYNGEE. This chain's CDR3 is CASSVGAEETQYF. The CDR3, as DNA: TGTGCCAGCAGCGTAGGAGCCGAAGAGACCCAGTACTTC. The complete variable domain, with remaining parts taken from reference TRBV9 and TRBJ2-5, reads DSGVTQTPKHLITATGQRVTLRCSPRSGDLSVYWYQQSLDQGLQFLIQYYNGEERAKGNILERFSAQQFPDLHSELNLSSLELGDSALYFCASSVGAEETQYFGPGTRLLVL.

The chain links TRBV20-1 to TRBJ2-3; D is ambiguous. Germline assignment: CDR1 DFQATT and CDR2 SNEGSKA (reference sequence). This CDR3 is built from 8 residues. The CDR3 DNA follows: TGCAGCCCGGGTACGCAGTATTTT. This codes for CSPGTQYF.

This clonotype was detected a few times. This rearrangement joins TRBV5-1 to TRBJ2-1; D might be TRBD2 (6 bases). The CDR3 is made up of 16 amino acids. Trimming removed 7 bases at V and 7 bases at J, with 24 bases between. CDR1 and CDR2 (germline): SGHRS, YFSETQ. DNA for the CDR3: TGCGCCAGCTTGGCCGGGACTCCCGGTGATGGGAATGAGCAGTTCTTC. This translates into CASLAGTPGDGNEQFF.

The J gene is TRBJ2-2, the V gene TRBV11-2; 11 nucleotides align to TRBD2. The CDR3 is 16 amino acids. The V gene end was trimmed by 5 bases and the J gene end by 0 bases; junction bases not matched to a gene: 2. The V gene's germline CDR1 is SGHAT and CDR2 FQNNGV. CDR3 region: CASSGTSGSNTGELFF. Written as DNA, the CDR3 is TGTGCCAGCAGCGGGACTAGCGGATCGAACACCGGGGAGCTGTTTTTT.

This clonotype was detected once. CDR3 DNA sequence: TGTGCCAGCAGCCCGGAGGGACAGGGAAATCAGCCCCAGCATTTT. It yields the protein CASSPEGQGNQPQHF. V is TRBV5-5 and J is TRBJ1-5; 9 positions agree with TRBD1. The CDR3 is 15 amino acids. The germline gives CDR1 SGHKS, CDR2 YYEKEE (reference sequence). J was trimmed by 4 bases and V by 4 bases; bases with no gene match: 6.

The chain recombines TRBV6-1 with TRBJ1-2; weak D call: TRBD1 (6 bases). Germline CDR1 and CDR2: MNHNS and SASEGT. V was pared by 5 bases and J by 4 bases, with 20 bases between. This CDR3 has 16 amino acids. CDR3 sequence (DNA): TGTGCCAGCAGTCCACCTCGGGGGCGCTCCGGCTATGGCTACACCTTC. Translated, it gives CASSPPRGRSGYGYTF.

On this clonotype: Sequence at one end of the junction differs from germline and may be a read error. The V and J genes are TRBV28 and TRBJ1-2, with 8 bases fitting TRBD1. CDR3 length: 18 amino acids. Looked up from germline, CDR1 is MDHEN and CDR2 is SYDVKM. The CDR3 DNA follows: TGTGCCAGCAGTTTCCCTATCGACAGGGGCCGTCCTAACTATGGCTACATCTTC. This sequence encodes CASSFPIDRGRPNYGYIF.

This clonotype was counted once. One end of the junction does not line up with germline, which may come from a read error. This sequence joins TRBV7-8 and TRBJ2-1, with 8 positions matching TRBD2. Germline values: CDR1 SGHVS, CDR2 FQNEAQ. The CDR3 consists of 17 residues. The CDR3 DNA reads TGTGCCAGCAGCTTAGAGGGCGGGAGGACCCAACGGAATGATCAGTTCTTC. It codes for CASSLEGGRTQRNDQFF.